The clone carrying this TCR beta chain has at least ten counts. What it recognizes is unknown. CDR3 length equals 16 residues. The V gene's germline CDR1 is ENHRY and CDR2 SYGVKD. Germline trimming cut 6 bases from V and 0 bases from J; bases unmatched to any gene: 9. The source of the sample is a study of T-cell reconstitution after alpha-beta-depleted transplantation in children. Researchers prepared the TCRbeta library using unique molecular identifiers, the study reports. A single record per CDR3 protein comes from TCRdb applying MiXCR to the PCR reads. The data show about 980,000 distinct CDR3 sequences, with 25% to 35% seen just once and roughly 31% held by the top ten. The study, taken as a whole, reports: Surviving thymic progenitors and recipient T cells were the source of high TCRbeta diversity at day 60 in some patients. Newly generated T cells supplied most T-cell counts and diversity one year post-transplant. Expanded clones from the graft, numbering several hundred, reportedly supplied alpha-beta T cells about two months after transplant.

The sequence derives from a boy in the first two years of life who had a stem cell transplant for SCID, so the T cells may come from the graft donor. The chain has TRBV10-3 and TRBJ2-7, with 9 positions matching TRBD1. The source was PBMCs, mostly from graft donor cells, collected 360 days after TCRalphabeta/CD19-depleted stem cell transplant. DNA for the CDR3: TGTGCCATCAGGGGTTCGGACAGGGGCCACTCCTACGAGCAGTACTTC. Its translation: CAIRGSDRGHSYEQYF.